The rows below give T cell receptor beta chains drawn from one sample of a study of shared clonotypes between healthy human individuals. The protocol was immunoSEQ multiplex PCR, while the TCRdb copy is restricted to in-frame clones and leaves out a portion. The sample has 650,000 to 750,000 clones; about two thirds are singletons. The sample comprised memory CD4+ T cells sorted from blood. These receptor sequences come from a woman aged 25 to 45 in good health. Each CDR3 is given with its conserved first and last residue. The D gene is left open where the match is weak. A clone size is listed for some rows: how often the clone was seen (once, few, many), or a class if it is expanded.

V gene: TRBV11-2; clone size: -; J gene: TRBJ1-2; D gene: -; CDR3 DNA: TGTGCCAGTGCGGCGGCAACGACCCTCTATGGCTACACCTTC; CDR3 protein: CASAAATTLYGYTF
V gene: TRBV10-3; clone size: -; J gene: TRBJ2-7; D gene: -; CDR3 DNA: TGTGCCACTGCAACAGGGTCTAGTCTTTACGAGCAGTACTTC; CDR3 protein: CATATGSSLYEQYF
V gene: TRBV14; clone size: once; J gene: TRBJ1-4; D gene: TRBD1; CDR3 DNA: TGTGCCAGCAGCCGAAGTGGGACAGTGTATGAAAAACTGTTTTTT; CDR3 protein: CASSRSGTVYEKLFF
V gene: TRBV29-1; clone size: -; J gene: TRBJ2-1; D gene: -; CDR3 DNA: TGCAGCATTGGGAGGGGGTACCCCTACAATGAGCAGTTCTTC; CDR3 protein: CSIGRGYPYNEQFF
V gene: TRBV5-4; clone size: many; J gene: TRBJ2-7; D gene: -; CDR3 DNA: TGTGCCAGCAGCTTGTTTTCGGCGGGACGGTACGAGCAGTACTTC; CDR3 protein: CASSLFSAGRYEQYF
V gene: TRBV19; clone size: -; J gene: TRBJ2-5; D gene: -; CDR3 DNA: TGTGCCAGTAGTAGTCCGGGGACCCTCCGAGAGACCCAGTACTTC; CDR3 protein: CASSSPGTLRETQYF
V gene: TRBV7-2; clone size: -; J gene: TRBJ2-2; D gene: TRBD2; CDR3 DNA: TGTGCCAGCAAATTATCGGGGGGAGCCAACACCGGGGAGCTGTTTTTT; CDR3 protein: CASKLSGGANTGELFF
V gene: TRBV7-2; clone size: many; J gene: TRBJ1-2; D gene: -; CDR3 DNA: TGTGCCAGCAGCCGGCAGTACTATGGCTACACCTTC; CDR3 protein: CASSRQYYGYTF
V gene: TRBV19; clone size: -; J gene: TRBJ1-2; D gene: TRBD1; CDR3 DNA: TGTGCCAGTAGCCAACGGGGGACAGGGCACTATGGCTACACCTTC; CDR3 protein: CASSQRGTGHYGYTF
V gene: TRBV30; clone size: few; J gene: TRBJ1-2; D gene: TRBD1; CDR3 DNA: TGTGCCTGGAGTAAAATCCAGGGGGTGGATGGCTACACCTTC; CDR3 protein: CAWSKIQGVDGYTF
V gene: TRBV27; clone size: -; J gene: TRBJ2-7; D gene: -; CDR3 DNA: TGTGCCAGCAGTTTAAAACAGGGAGGGTACGAGCAGTACTTC; CDR3 protein: CASSLKQGGYEQYF
V gene: TRBV5-1; clone size: few; J gene: TRBJ2-5; D gene: TRBD2; CDR3 DNA: TGCGCCAGCAGCCAAACGGTAACGGGAGGGCCCGCTGAGACCCAGTACTTC; CDR3 protein: CASSQTVTGGPAETQYF
V gene: TRBV5-1; clone size: -; J gene: TRBJ2-7; D gene: -; CDR3 DNA: TGCGCCAGCAGCTTGGGTGGGGGCTCTGGCGGAACTACCTACGAGCAGTACTTC; CDR3 protein: CASSLGGGSGGTTYEQYF
V gene: TRBV7-9; clone size: -; J gene: TRBJ1-1; D gene: -; CDR3 DNA: TGTGCCAGCAGCTTAGCGTCAAACGCGGCGATACAAGCTTTCTTT; CDR3 protein: CASSLASNAAIQAFF
V gene: TRBV28; clone size: -; J gene: TRBJ1-2; D gene: -; CDR3 DNA: TGTGCCAGCAGTTTCGCAGGACTTTTAGCTAACTATGGCTACACCTTC; CDR3 protein: CASSFAGLLANYGYTF
V gene: TRBV18; clone size: few; J gene: TRBJ1-3; D gene: -; CDR3 DNA: TGTGCCAGCTCACCACCAGGACGGAACTCTGGAAACACCATATATTTT; CDR3 protein: CASSPPGRNSGNTIYF
V gene: TRBV10-3; clone size: -; J gene: TRBJ1-2; D gene: TRBD1; CDR3 DNA: TGTGCCATCAGCAACGGGGACAGGGCACATGGCTACACCTTC; CDR3 protein: CAISNGDRAHGYTF
V gene: TRBV14; clone size: few; J gene: TRBJ2-5; D gene: TRBD1; CDR3 DNA: TGTGCCAGCAGTGATCCCGGGACAGAAGAGACCCAGTACTTC; CDR3 protein: CASSDPGTEETQYF
V gene: TRBV27; clone size: -; J gene: TRBJ2-5; D gene: -; CDR3 DNA: TGTGCCAGCAGTTCCCTAGCGGGCCTCAGGGGGGAGACCCAGTACTTC; CDR3 protein: CASSSLAGLRGETQYF
V gene: TRBV7-2; clone size: -; J gene: TRBJ1-2; D gene: TRBD1; CDR3 DNA: TGTGCCAGCACTATCATGAGAACAGGGGCCACTAACTATGGCTACACCTTC; CDR3 protein: CASTIMRTGATNYGYTF
V gene: TRBV27; clone size: -; J gene: TRBJ1-1; D gene: TRBD1; CDR3 DNA: TGTGCCAGCAGCAGAATGGGACAGGGTAGAATGAACACTGAAGCTTTCTTT; CDR3 protein: CASSRMGQGRMNTEAFF
V gene: TRBV5-1; clone size: -; J gene: TRBJ1-5; D gene: TRBD1; CDR3 DNA: TGCGCCAGCAGCTTGGGACAGGGGGAGAAGCAGCCCCAGCATTTT; CDR3 protein: CASSLGQGEKQPQHF
V gene: TRBV7-6; clone size: -; J gene: TRBJ2-6; D gene: TRBD1; CDR3 DNA: TGTGCCAGCAGTCGACGACAGGGGGCCTCTGGGGCCAACGTCCTGACTTTC; CDR3 protein: CASSRRQGASGANVLTF
V gene: TRBV7-2; clone size: few; J gene: TRBJ1-2; D gene: -; CDR3 DNA: TGTGCCAGCACCAAACCTCAGGGATTAAACTATGGCTACACCTTC; CDR3 protein: CASTKPQGLNYGYTF
V gene: TRBV30; clone size: once; J gene: TRBJ2-5; D gene: -; CDR3 DNA: TGTGCCTGGAGTGTACGGGGGCTTCAAGAGACCCAGTACTTC; CDR3 protein: CAWSVRGLQETQYF
V gene: TRBV7-2; clone size: -; J gene: TRBJ2-1; D gene: TRBD2; CDR3 DNA: TGTGCCAGCAGCTTAGGATTGACTAGCGTTTTGTTCTTC; CDR3 protein: CASSLGLTSVLFF
V gene: TRBV6-6; clone size: -; J gene: TRBJ2-7; D gene: TRBD1; CDR3 DNA: TGTGCCAGCGGGAGACAGGGGAGCTCCTACGAGCAGTACTTC; CDR3 protein: CASGRQGSSYEQYF
V gene: TRBV28; clone size: -; J gene: TRBJ2-2; D gene: -; CDR3 DNA: TGTGCCAGCAGTAAACTGACAGCCGGGGAGCTGTTTTTT; CDR3 protein: CASSKLTAGELFF
V gene: TRBV28; clone size: few; J gene: TRBJ2-1; D gene: -; CDR3 DNA: TGTGCCAGCAGCCTGGCAGGGGGGGGTTCCTACAATGAGCAGTTCTTC; CDR3 protein: CASSLAGGGSYNEQFF
V gene: TRBV6-6; clone size: -; J gene: TRBJ2-2; D gene: -; CDR3 DNA: TGTGCCAGCGGCGTAGCGGACTTCAACACCGGGGAGCTGTTTTTT; CDR3 protein: CASGVADFNTGELFF
V gene: TRBV1; clone size: -; J gene: TRBJ2-7; D gene: -; CDR3 DNA: TGCACAGTAAATAGCGGGACTAGGAACGAGCAGTACTTC; CDR3 protein: CTVNSGTRNEQYF
V gene: TRBV9; clone size: -; J gene: TRBJ2-1; D gene: TRBD2; CDR3 DNA: TGTGCCAGCAGCGGCGGAGCGGGAATTATAAATGAGCAGTTCTTC; CDR3 protein: CASSGGAGIINEQFF
V gene: TRBV6-6; clone size: once; J gene: TRBJ1-5; D gene: -; CDR3 DNA: TGTGCCAGCAGCCAAGGGGGGTCGGGTATACAGCCCCAGCATTTT; CDR3 protein: CASSQGGSGIQPQHF
V gene: TRBV5-1; clone size: -; J gene: TRBJ2-5; D gene: TRBD1; CDR3 DNA: TGCGCCAGCAGCACTGGGGACAGGGATGCGGGGACCCAGTACTTC; CDR3 protein: CASSTGDRDAGTQYF
V gene: TRBV7-2; clone size: -; J gene: TRBJ2-7; D gene: -; CDR3 DNA: TGTGCCAGCAGCCCCACAGCGGTGGGGGCCTCCTACGAGCAGTACTTC; CDR3 protein: CASSPTAVGASYEQYF
V gene: TRBV19; clone size: -; J gene: TRBJ1-5; D gene: TRBD1; CDR3 DNA: TGTGCCAGTAGTGGAACAGGGGGCGGACAGCCCCAGCATTTT; CDR3 protein: CASSGTGGGQPQHF
V gene: TRBV5-6; clone size: -; J gene: TRBJ2-6; D gene: -; CDR3 DNA: TGTGCCAGCAGCCCACAGGGATATGGGGCCAACGTCCTGACTTTC; CDR3 protein: CASSPQGYGANVLTF
V gene: TRBV11-2; clone size: -; J gene: TRBJ1-5; D gene: TRBD1; CDR3 DNA: TGTGCCAGCAGCCCGGGACAGGGGGCGAAAGTTCAGCCCCAGCATTTT; CDR3 protein: CASSPGQGAKVQPQHF
V gene: TRBV7-2; clone size: -; J gene: TRBJ2-3; D gene: TRBD2; CDR3 DNA: TGTGCCAGCAGCTTAGAGTCTAGCGGGAACCCGCAGTATTTT; CDR3 protein: CASSLESSGNPQYF
V gene: TRBV11-2; clone size: -; J gene: TRBJ2-3; D gene: TRBD2; CDR3 DNA: TGTGCCAGCAGCGCCCTGGGTAGCGGGAGCACAGATACGCAGTATTTT; CDR3 protein: CASSALGSGSTDTQYF
V gene: TRBV11-2; clone size: -; J gene: TRBJ2-7; D gene: -; CDR3 DNA: TGTGCCAGCAACCAAGGATTAAGATTCCACGAGCAGTACTTC; CDR3 protein: CASNQGLRFHEQYF
V gene: TRBV28; clone size: once; J gene: TRBJ1-1; D gene: -; CDR3 DNA: TGTGCCAGCAGACCCCGCGAGGCACTGGCCTACACTGAAGCTTTCTTT; CDR3 protein: CASRPREALAYTEAFF
V gene: TRBV11-2; clone size: -; J gene: TRBJ2-7; D gene: TRBD2; CDR3 DNA: TGTGCCAGCAGCTCTCGACTAGCGGGAGGCTACGAGCAGTACTTC; CDR3 protein: CASSSRLAGGYEQYF